The TCR beta chain described here comes from a study of blood T cell repertoires in COVID-19. Categorization into cohorts depended on clinical history that participants reported. Germline loops: CDR1 MNHEY, CDR2 SVGEGT. This CDR3 has 12 residues. J lost 8 bases, V lost 5 bases, and 4 bases had no gene match. This table comes from immunoSEQ multiplex PCR, and its TCRdb copy is limited to in-frame clones, with some not included. The sample has about 220,000 clones, almost 90% seen once. The V and J genes are TRBV6-2 or TRBV6-3 and TRBJ1-1; 8 bases agree with TRBD1. The material sequenced was PBMCs or T cells enriched from blood (not recorded which). This clonotype originated in a woman aged 45-65 years with acute COVID-19. DNA of the CDR3: TGTGCCAGCAGTCGGACAGGGTTCGAAGCTTTCTTT. It translates to CASSRTGFEAFF.